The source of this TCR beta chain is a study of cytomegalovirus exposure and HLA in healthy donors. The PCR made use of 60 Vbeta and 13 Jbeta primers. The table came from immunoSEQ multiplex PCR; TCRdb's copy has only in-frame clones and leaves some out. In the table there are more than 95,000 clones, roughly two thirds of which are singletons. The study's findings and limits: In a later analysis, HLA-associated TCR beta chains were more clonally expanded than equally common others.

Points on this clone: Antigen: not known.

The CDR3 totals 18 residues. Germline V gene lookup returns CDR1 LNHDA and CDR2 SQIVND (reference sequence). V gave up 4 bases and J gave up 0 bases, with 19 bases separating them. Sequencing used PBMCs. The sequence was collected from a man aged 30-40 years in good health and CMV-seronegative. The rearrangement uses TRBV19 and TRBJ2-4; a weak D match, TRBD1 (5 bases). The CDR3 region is CASSSQTVAGLAKNIQYF. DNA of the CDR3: TGTGCCAGTAGTAGCCAGACAGTAGCAGGCCTAGCCAAAAACATTCAGTACTTC. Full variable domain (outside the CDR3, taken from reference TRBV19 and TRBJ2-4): DGGITQSPKYLFRKEGQNVTLSCEQNLNHDAMYWYRQDPGQGLRLIYYSQIVNDFQKGDIAEGYSVSREKKESFPLTVTSAQKNPTAFYLCASSSQTVAGLAKNIQYFGAGTRLSVL.